The 16 T cell receptor beta chains reported below all come from one sample, sequenced in a study of regulatory dendritic cells for organ transplantation. The data were produced by immunoSEQ multiplex PCR, yet TCRdb's version contains in-frame clones alone and is incomplete. The repertoire consists of 21,000 or so clones, with about 79% occurring once and the leading ten covering about 0.92%. Sequenced material: memory CD4+ T cells from blood. The subset: CD45RO+ memory T cells. The receptor source for this set is a human donor in good health.

The rearrangement uses TRBV19 and TRBJ1-6; D not certain. With 4 bases removed from V and 6 bases from J, the gap between germline ends came to 10 bases. The CDR3 covers 14 residues. Germline V CDR1 and CDR2: LNHDA, SQIVND (reference sequence). CDR3 in DNA: TGTGCCAGTAGTAACCGGGAAGGTAATTCACCCCTCCACTTT. Protein: CASSNREGNSPLHF.

The chain joins TRBV7-6 to TRBJ2-1, with a tentative D call TRBD2 (6 bases). This CDR3 comprises 15 residues. Trimming took off 3 bases at V and 7 bases at J, with 16 bases between the two ends. Germline V gene lookup returns CDR1 SGHVS and CDR2 FNYEAQ. The CDR3 spells CASSLTGTRGNEQFF. The CDR3 coding sequence is TGTGCCAGCAGCTTGACCGGGACCCGGGGGAATGAGCAGTTCTTC.

This chain uses TRBV5-1 with TRBJ2-2; D remains ambiguous. The CDR3 totals 13 residues. V lost 0 bases, J lost 4 bases, and 4 bases lay in between. Germline assignment: CDR1 SGHRS and CDR2 YFSETQ. The CDR3 DNA reads TGCGCCAGCAGCTTGGCAGGCACCGGGGAGCTGTTTTTT. Translation gives CASSLAGTGELFF.

The V and J genes are TRBV11-3 and TRBJ2-5, with D tentatively TRBD1 (6 bases). Germline lookup yields CDR1 SGHNT and CDR2 YENEEA. This CDR3 is 14 amino acids long. Trimming took off 3 bases at V and 2 bases at J, with 10 bases between the two ends. Here the CDR3 reads CASSFGRGQETQYF. CDR3 bases: TGTGCCAGCAGCTTCGGCAGGGGTCAAGAGACCCAGTACTTC.

The genes are TRBV5-8 and TRBJ1-2; 9 bases align to TRBD1. Trimming removed 4 bases from V and 5 bases from J; junction bases left unmatched: 9. The CDR3 covers 15 residues. Germline V CDR1 and CDR2: SGHTS, YDEGEE. DNA of the CDR3: TGTGCCAGCAGCCCCCGAACAGGGGGCTGGTATGGCTACACCTTC. Protein: CASSPRTGGWYGYTF.

This clone was detected a few times. This chain connects TRBV15 to TRBJ2-7; 9 nucleotides match TRBD1. J was trimmed by 8 bases and V by 3 bases; bases with no gene match: 20. Germline lookup yields CDR1 LNHNV and CDR2 YYDKDF (reference sequence). CDR3 size: 18 residues. DNA of the CDR3: TGTGCCACCAGCAGTGGGACAGGGAACCCTAGCGCCGGTGGTAAGCAGTACTTC. Amino acid sequence: CATSSGTGNPSAGGKQYF.

This chain uses TRBV4-1 with TRBJ1-5, with TRBD1 identical over 9 bases. This CDR3 comprises 15 residues. The V gene end was trimmed by 4 bases and the J gene end by 6 bases; junction bases not matched to a gene: 7. Germline V gene data show CDR1 as MGHRA and CDR2 as YSYEKL. In DNA, the CDR3 is TGCGCCAGCAGCCCGGGACAGGGAGGGAGTCAGCCCCAGCATTTT. Protein: CASSPGQGGSQPQHF.

A few counts support this clone. The chain recombines TRBV4-2 with TRBJ2-1; 9 bases align to TRBD2. Germline loops: CDR1 LGHNA, CDR2 YNFKEQ. The trim removed 7 bases at V and 0 bases at J, leaving 4 bases unmatched. The length of the CDR3 is 15 residues. The chain's CDR3 is CASMSGGSSYNEQFF. CDR3 sequence (DNA): TGTGCCAGCATGAGCGGGGGGAGCTCCTACAATGAGCAGTTCTTC.

This clone has only a few counts. The chain joins TRBV27 to TRBJ1-1; weak D call: TRBD1 (5 bases). Trimming left V 10 bases short and J 1 base short, with 13 bases between. Germline CDR1 and CDR2: MNHEY and SMNVEV (reference sequence). There are 13 residues in the CDR3. CDR3 sequence reads: CAIGRGPNTEAFF. The CDR3 nucleotides read TGTGCCATCGGGCGGGGACCGAACACTGAAGCTTTCTTT.

The J gene is TRBJ2-5, the V gene TRBV5-1; the D gene is possibly TRBD2 (5 bases). The CDR3 contains 19 residues. Germline V CDR1 and CDR2: SGHRS, YFSETQ. V lost 0 bases, J lost 3 bases, and 24 bases lay in between. Here the CDR3 DNA reads TGCGCCAGCAGCTTGGCTACGGCAGCGGCGCGGTGGACGAAAGAGACCCAGTACTTC. This sequence encodes CASSLATAAARWTKETQYF. Together with reference TRBV5-1 and TRBJ2-5, the CDR3 gives the full variable domain: KAGVTQTPRYLIKTRGQQVTLSCSPISGHRSVSWYQQTPGQGLQFLFEYFSETQRNKGNFPGRFSGRQFSNSRSEMNVSTLELGDSALYLCASSLATAAARWTKETQYFGPGTRLLVL.

This clone was counted only a few times. The chain couples TRBV7-2 to TRBJ1-5, with D possibly being TRBD1 (6 bases). Trimming removed 3 bases from V and 10 bases from J, with 10 bases in between. Germline V gene sequence: CDR1 SGHTA, CDR2 FQGNSA. The CDR3 is 12 residues long. CDR3 region: CASSFGGGPQHF. The CDR3 nucleotides are TGTGCCAGCAGCTTTGGGGGCGGTCCCCAGCATTTT.

The rearrangement uses TRBV27 and TRBJ2-7; D is unresolved. CDR3 size: 16 residues. Germline CDR1 and CDR2: MNHEY and SMNVEV (reference sequence). V shed 2 bases and J shed 2 bases, with 16 bases lying between them. CDR3 sequence reads: CASSLATTVIPYEQYF. In nucleotides, the CDR3 is TGTGCCAGCAGTTTAGCCACAACCGTAATCCCCTACGAGCAGTACTTC.

This clone was seen a handful of times. This chain uses TRBV6-6 with TRBJ2-7, with D maybe TRBD2 (6 bases). The CDR3 extends over 15 amino acids. Germline V gene sequence: CDR1 MNHNY, CDR2 SVGAGI (reference sequence). V was shortened by 4 bases and J by 0 bases, with 13 bases between the two germline ends. The CDR3 DNA sequence: TGTGCCAGCAGTTGGTCAGCGGGTAGCTCCTACGAGCAGTACTTC. Its protein product is CASSWSAGSSYEQYF.

This clone turned up a few times. The gene calls are TRBV19 and TRBJ1-2; the D gene is possibly TRBD1 (5 bases). Germline V CDR1 and CDR2: LNHDA, SQIVND (reference sequence). Trimming removed 8 bases from V and 3 bases from J, with 16 bases in between. The CDR3 runs 14 residues. The DNA of the CDR3 is TGTGCCAGTTTTGGCCGGGGAGGGGACTATGGCTACACCTTC. The encoded protein is CASFGRGGDYGYTF.

This rearrangement joins TRBV27 to TRBJ2-3; D is perhaps TRBD2 (5 bases). In germline, CDR1 is MNHEY, CDR2 SMNVEV (reference sequence). This CDR3 has 16 residues. Deletions cut 0 bases from V and 2 bases from J, with 12 bases between. CDR3 coding DNA: TGTGCCAGCAGTTTATCTTCCCAAGCGGACACAGATACGCAGTATTTT. It translates to CASSLSSQADTDTQYF.

This clone was recorded a few times. The genes are TRBV7-3 and TRBJ1-5; possible D gene TRBD1, 5 bases. Germline loops: CDR1 SGHTA, CDR2 FQGTGA. V shed 3 bases and J shed 4 bases, with 13 bases lying between them. CDR3 length: 15 amino acids. The CDR3 loop is CASSLDTDPNQPQHF. The DNA of the CDR3 is TGTGCCAGCAGCTTGGACACGGATCCTAATCAGCCCCAGCATTTT.